The 5 T cell receptor beta chains below all came from one sample that was sequenced in a study of blood T cell repertoires in COVID-19. TCRdb's copy holds only in-frame clones and misses some; the assay was immunoSEQ multiplex PCR. The sample consists of roughly 230,000 clones, 84% of them appearing once. Input material: peripheral blood. These receptors were taken from a man aged 45-60 years with acute or convalescent COVID-19.

V is TRBV10-3 and J is TRBJ1-4; D ambiguous. Germline CDR1 is ENHRY and CDR2 is SYGVKD. Between the trimmed V and J ends, which lost 3 bases and 3 bases, there was a span of 8 bases. The CDR3 is 14 residues long. CDR3 sequence: CAISEGVANEKLFF. CDR3 DNA: TGTGCCATCAGTGAAGGAGTAGCTAATGAAAAACTGTTTTTT.

This sequence joins TRBV5-1 and TRBJ1-4; D perhaps matches TRBD1 (6 bases). Trimming removed 3 bases from V and 3 bases from J, with 9 bases in between. Germline-derived CDR1 and CDR2 are SGHRS and YFSETQ. The length of the CDR3 is 14 residues. CDR3 residues: CASSWTASNEKLFF. The DNA for the CDR3 is TGCGCCAGCAGCTGGACAGCTTCTAATGAAAAACTGTTTTTT.

This clone appeared once. The genes are TRBV6-5 and TRBJ1-3; no reliable D call. Trimming took off 2 bases at V and 6 bases at J, with 8 bases between the two ends. From germline, CDR1 is MNHEY and CDR2 SVGAGI. The CDR3 contains 13 residues. In DNA form, the CDR3 reads TGTGCCAGCAGTTACGATAGCCAAAACACCATATATTTT. It translates to CASSYDSQNTIYF.

The gene calls are TRBV18 and TRBJ1-5; D is ambiguous. This CDR3 comprises 14 residues. Per the germline V gene, CDR1 is KGHSH and CDR2 is LQKENI. V gave up 3 bases and J gave up 1 base, with 7 bases separating them. The CDR3 DNA reads as TGTGCCAGCTCACCGCGGCCGAGCAATCAGCCCCAGCATTTT. Translation: CASSPRPSNQPQHF.

This clone was picked up a small number of times. The chain couples TRBV2 to TRBJ2-5; 7 bases line up with TRBD2. Germline assignment: CDR1 SNHLY and CDR2 FYNNEI. The V segment lost 5 bases and the J segment 1 base; nucleotides outside the gene matches: 7. The CDR3 totals 15 residues. The CDR3 reads CASSTQGLVQETQYF. CDR3 nucleotides: TGTGCCAGCAGTACCCAAGGACTAGTCCAAGAGACCCAGTACTTC. Full variable domain (missing parts from reference TRBV2 and TRBJ2-5): EPEVTQTPSHQVTQMGQEVILRCVPISNHLYFYWYRQILGQKVEFLVSFYNNEISEKSEIFDDQFSVERPDGSNFTLKIRSTKLEDSAMYFCASSTQGLVQETQYFGPGTRLLVL.